This T cell receptor (beta chain) is from a study of T cell repertoires in cytomegalovirus infection. On the study more broadly: Public TCR beta signatures were indicative of both CMV infection and a matching HLA type.

The trim removed 6 bases at V and 4 bases at J, leaving 10 bases unmatched. The CDR3 runs 15 residues. Looked up from germline, CDR1 is DFQATT and CDR2 is SNEGSKA (reference sequence). Study-wide findings and caveats: Ex vivo responses were dominated by HLA-C-restricted CMV-specific TCR beta clonotypes.

The sample holds a few counts of this clonotype. Its matching antigen is unknown. A single record per CDR3 protein comes from TCRdb applying MiXCR to the reads. The repertoire holds around 330,000 distinct CDR3 sequences, with about 17% as singletons. The J gene is TRBJ2-1, the V gene TRBV20-1; 9 nucleotides align to TRBD2. Sequenced material: PBMCs. This TCR came from a human donor in good health (CMV status not recorded). Some clones in this sample may be carry-over from other donors' samples. The DNA of the CDR3 is TGCAGTGCCAATCCTCTAGCGGGGTTTTACAATGAGCAGTTCTTC. Its protein product is CSANPLAGFYNEQFF.